This T cell receptor (beta chain) stems from a study of STAT5B mutations in CD4+ large granular lymphocyte leukemia. Points from the study as a whole: Main leukemic clonotypes were patient-specific, but more than 20% appeared at low frequency elsewhere.

Germline-derived CDR1 and CDR2 are MDHEN and SYDVKM. V lost 5 bases, J lost 4 bases, and 17 bases lay in between. The CDR3 loop spans 15 amino acids. Clones were sequenced by immunoSEQ multiplex PCR, and TCRdb holds only the in-frame ones, with some missing. The sample consists of 40,000 to 55,000 clones, around 85% of them appearing once. In the case of this clone: Antigen unknown.

The receptor comes from a human donor in good health. The sample consisted of CD4+ T cells from blood buffy coats. This sequence joins TRBV28 and TRBJ1-2; the D is unclear. Here the CDR3 reads CASSILPTESYGYTF. CDR3 DNA sequence: TGTGCCAGCAGTATACTCCCCACAGAAAGCTATGGCTACACCTTC.